Below, 22 T cell receptor beta chains from the same sample are listed, as sequenced in a study of human thymus T cells. The thymus was resected at corrective cardiac surgery. Produced via immunoSEQ multiplex PCR; TCRdb's table is partial and in-frame only. The data show about 130,000 clones, over 85% seen once. The sample comprised thymus tissue. Receptors were obtained from a boy younger than two with a congenital heart defect but otherwise immunologically healthy.

The chain joins TRBV7-8 to TRBJ1-3; 8 bases align to TRBD1. Germline V gene sequence: CDR1 SGHVS, CDR2 FQNEAQ. V shed 4 bases and J 7 bases; nucleotides not matched to a gene: 3. The CDR3 loop spans 13 amino acids. CDR3 bases: TGTGCCAGCAGCTGGAGACAGGGGAACACCATATATTTT. It is translated as CASSWRQGNTIYF. The variable domain in full, with the rest retrieved from reference TRBV7-8 and TRBJ1-3, is GAGVSQSPRYKVAKRGQDVALRCDPISGHVSLFWYQQALGQGPEFLTYFQNEAQLDKSGLPSDRFFAERPEGSVSTLKIQRTQQEDSAVYLCASSWRQGNTIYFGEGSWLTVV.

The chain is built from TRBV28 and TRBJ2-1; D is undetermined. CDR1 and CDR2 from the germline V gene are MDHEN and SYDVKM. The CDR3 sequence is 13 residues long. Trimming shortened V by 6 bases and J by 5 bases, and 11 bases separated the two germline ends. This chain's CDR3 is CASSCDPDNEQFF. The CDR3 DNA is TGTGCCAGCAGCTGCGACCCCGACAATGAGCAGTTCTTC.

This rearrangement joins TRBV5-4 to TRBJ1-4, with 9 bases that match TRBD1. The V gene end was trimmed by 3 bases and the J gene end by 2 bases; junction bases not matched to a gene: 5. Germline V gene lookup returns CDR1 SGHNT and CDR2 YYREEE (reference sequence). This CDR3 contains 16 residues. CDR3 in DNA: TGTGCCAGCAGCTACCGGGACAGGGACACTAATGAAAAACTGTTTTTT. This sequence encodes CASSYRDRDTNEKLFF.

This chain links TRBV29-1 with TRBJ1-3; a possible D gene is TRBD1 (5 bases). The germline gives CDR1 SQVTM, CDR2 ANQGSEA. Trimming left V 1 base short and J 8 bases short, with 21 bases between. The CDR3 contains 16 residues. CDR3 nucleotide sequence: TGCAGCGTTGAAGGCGTCGTCGGGGGAGCGGAAGACACCATATATTTT. Its translation is CSVEGVVGGAEDTIYF.

V and J are TRBV5-6 and TRBJ2-3; TRBD2 might be the D (6 bases). V lost 7 bases, J lost 2 bases, and 14 bases lay in between. Germline lookup yields CDR1 SGHDT and CDR2 YYEEEE. This CDR3 comprises 14 residues. In DNA form, the CDR3 reads TGTGCCAGCGGTTTCCGGGGGTACACAGATACGCAGTATTTT. Protein product: CASGFRGYTDTQYF.

CDR3 loop: CASSFGVTYEQYF. In DNA, the CDR3 is TGTGCCAGCAGTTTTGGGGTGACCTACGAGCAGTACTTC. This rearrangement joins TRBV28 to TRBJ2-7; D is unclear. CDR1 and CDR2 (germline): MDHEN, SYDVKM. Trimming took 3 bases from V and 2 from J, leaving 8 bases between them. This CDR3 spans 13 amino acids. The full variable domain, completed using reference TRBV28 and TRBJ2-7, is DVKVTQSSRYLVKRTGEKVFLECVQDMDHENMFWYRQDPGLGLRLIYFSYDVKMKEKGDIPEGYSVSREKKERFSLILESASTNQTSMYLCASSFGVTYEQYFGPGTRLTVT.

This clone appeared once. The chain joins TRBV4-3 to TRBJ2-7, with 10 positions matching TRBD2. V lost 0 bases and J lost 4; bases outside the gene matches: 3. Germline V gene data show CDR1 as LGHNA and CDR2 as YSLEER. CDR3 length: 15 amino acids. The CDR3, as DNA: TGCGCCAGCAGCCAAGACATAGCGGGGGGTTACGAGCAGTACTTC. Translating gives CASSQDIAGGYEQYF.

This chain connects TRBV19 to TRBJ1-2; D perhaps matches TRBD1 (5 bases). The length of the CDR3 is 13 residues. The germline V and J ends were trimmed by 6 bases and 4 bases, with 12 bases remaining between them. Per germline, CDR1 LNHDA and CDR2 SQIVND (reference sequence). DNA for the CDR3: TGTGCCAGTAGAGGTGGACACGGCTATGGCTACACCTTC. The encoded protein is CASRGGHGYGYTF.

In this sample, this clone turned up a few times. V and J are TRBV19 and TRBJ1-4; D might be TRBD1 (6 bases). The CDR3 totals 14 residues. Trimming took 3 bases from V and 14 from J, leaving 19 bases between them. Germline V gene lookup returns CDR1 LNHDA and CDR2 SQIVND (reference sequence). DNA for the CDR3: TGTGCCAGTAGTATTGAGGACAGCCCTGGGGCTCTGTTTTTT. Protein: CASSIEDSPGALFF.

V gene TRBV28 combines with J gene TRBJ1-2; TRBD1 matches at 7 bases. The germline V gene encodes CDR1 MDHEN and CDR2 SYDVKM. The CDR3 loop spans 13 amino acids. With V trimmed by 3 bases and J by 4 bases, 2 bases remained unmatched. Here the CDR3 DNA reads TGTGCCAGCAGTTTGGGACAGCCCTATGGCTACACCTTC. Its protein is CASSLGQPYGYTF.

The genes are TRBV4-2 and TRBJ2-7, with D perhaps matching TRBD2 (5 bases). Germline CDR1 reads LGHNA; CDR2 reads YNFKEQ. The CDR3 spans 15 residues. With 1 base removed from V and 0 bases from J, the gap between germline ends came to 10 bases. In DNA, the CDR3 is TGTGCCAGCAGCCAAGGTACGGGGAGCTCCTACGAGCAGTACTTC. Translated: CASSQGTGSSYEQYF.

This sequence joins TRBV5-1 and TRBJ2-7; TRBD1 matches at 7 bases. CDR3 length: 14 amino acids. V was pared by 4 bases and J by 2 bases, with 6 bases of the junction left unmatched. The germline V gene encodes CDR1 SGHRS and CDR2 YFSETQ. For the CDR3, the DNA is TGCGCCAGCAGCACCCGGGACAGAGCCTACGAGCAGTACTTC. It codes for CASSTRDRAYEQYF.

The V call is TRBV14, the J call TRBJ2-1, with 15 bases identical to TRBD2. The CDR3 length is 15 residues. Trimming at V came to 3 bases and at J to 9 bases, leaving 3 bases not matched to a gene. Germline-derived CDR1 and CDR2 are SGHDN and FVKESK. CDR3 protein: CASSHGTSGGSEQFF. CDR3 sequence (DNA): TGTGCCAGCAGCCACGGGACTAGCGGGGGGAGTGAGCAGTTCTTC.

The V call is TRBV19, the J call TRBJ1-2; 7 nucleotides agree with TRBD1. V shed 5 bases, J shed 4 bases, and the junction held 10 bases outside the gene matches. The length of the CDR3 is 15 residues. CDR1 and CDR2 from the germline V gene are LNHDA and SQIVND (reference sequence). CDR3 sequence (DNA): TGTGCCAGTAGTCACGGGACAGCCCCAGTCTATGGCTACACCTTC. As protein: CASSHGTAPVYGYTF.

V and J are TRBV18 and TRBJ2-7; 11 nucleotides line up with TRBD2. Germline CDR1 is KGHSH and CDR2 is LQKENI. V lost 0 bases and J lost 0; bases outside the gene matches: 10. The CDR3 extends over 19 amino acids. CDR3 nucleotides: TGTGCCAGCTCACCACCAACAGAGCAACTAGCGGGGGACTCCTACGAGCAGTACTTC. It translates to CASSPPTEQLAGDSYEQYF.

This rearrangement joins TRBV2 to TRBJ1-4; maybe TRBD1 (5 bases). CDR1 SNHLY and CDR2 FYNNEI come from the germline V gene. V was shortened by 5 bases and J by 4 bases, with 11 bases between the two germline ends. The CDR3 has 14 residues. The DNA for the CDR3 is TGTGCCAGCAGTCCCGGGACCGTTAATGAAAAACTGTTTTTT. Translation gives CASSPGTVNEKLFF.

This clone was counted once. The chain recombines TRBV30 with TRBJ2-1, with D maybe TRBD2 (7 bases). Trimming stripped 1 base from V and 8 bases from J, with 9 bases between. The CDR3 length is 12 residues. Looked up from germline, CDR1 is GTSNPN and CDR2 is SVGIG (reference sequence). In DNA form, the CDR3 reads TGTGCCTGGAGTGAAGGGGGGGATGAGCAGTTCTTC. Amino acids: CAWSEGGDEQFF.

The chain links TRBV6-6 to TRBJ1-1; 9 bases fit TRBD1. Trimming at V came to 4 bases and at J to 5 bases, leaving 8 bases not matched to a gene. The CDR3 contains 15 residues. Germline V gene lookup returns CDR1 MNHNY and CDR2 SVGAGI (reference sequence). The CDR3 nucleotides are TGTGCCAGCAGTTCACAGGGGGCAAGGGAGACTGAAGCTTTCTTT. It specifies CASSSQGARETEAFF.

The V call is TRBV4-1, the J call TRBJ1-6; no definite D call. V was clipped by 0 bases and J by 3 bases, with 12 bases between them. CDR1 and CDR2 (germline): MGHRA, YSYEKL. This CDR3 comprises 17 residues. The CDR3 DNA reads TGCGCCAGCAGCCAAGATAGAAGGGCTCTCTATAATTCACCCCTCCACTTT. As protein: CASSQDRRALYNSPLHF.

This chain uses TRBV5-1 with TRBJ2-5, with TRBD2 matching 7 bases. Germline V CDR1 and CDR2: SGHRS, YFSETQ. The CDR3 is 13 residues long. V dropped 4 bases and J dropped 9; count of bases not matched to a gene: 9. Here the CDR3 DNA reads TGCGCCAGCAGCGGGCTAGCGGACGGGGCCCAGTACTTC. Protein product: CASSGLADGAQYF.

The CDR3 sequence is CASSLLTTDTQYF. CDR3 nucleotide sequence: TGCGCCAGCAGCTTATTAACGACAGATACGCAGTATTTT. This chain connects TRBV5-1 to TRBJ2-3; D remains unclear. The CDR3 covers 13 residues. The ends were cut back, 2 bases at V and 3 bases at J, with 7 bases in the middle. CDR1 is SGHRS, CDR2 YFSETQ, per germline.

This chain joins TRBV4-1 and TRBJ2-3, with TRBD1 identical over 7 bases. The CDR3 covers 18 residues. Germline V gives CDR1 MGHRA, CDR2 YSYEKL. V lost 4 bases and J lost 3; bases outside the gene matches: 16. The CDR3 region has the DNA TGCGCCAGCAGCCGCCAACGAGAAGGGGGCCCGCGGACAGATACGCAGTATTTT. Translation: CASSRQREGGPRTDTQYF.